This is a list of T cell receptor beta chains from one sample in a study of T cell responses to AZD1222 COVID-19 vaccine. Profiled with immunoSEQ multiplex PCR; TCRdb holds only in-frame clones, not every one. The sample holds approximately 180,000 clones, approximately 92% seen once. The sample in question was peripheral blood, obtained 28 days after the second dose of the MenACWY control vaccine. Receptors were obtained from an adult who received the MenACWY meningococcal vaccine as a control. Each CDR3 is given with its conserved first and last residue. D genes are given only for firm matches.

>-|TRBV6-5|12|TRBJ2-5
TGTGCCACTACAACAGGGCAGGAGACCCAGTACTTC
CATTTGQETQYF
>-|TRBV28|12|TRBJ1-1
TGTGCCAGCAGCTACCAGAACACTGAAGCTTTCTTT
CASSYQNTEAFF
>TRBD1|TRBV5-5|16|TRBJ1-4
TGTGCCAGCAGCTTGGGACAGGGGATAATTAATGAAAAACTGTTTTTT
CASSLGQGIINEKLFF
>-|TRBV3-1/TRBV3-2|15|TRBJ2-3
TGTGCCAGCACTACAGGAGGCTCCGTCGAAGATACGCAGTATTTT
CASTTGGSVEDTQYF
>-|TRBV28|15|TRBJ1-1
TGTGCCAGCAGTTTATTCATAACGCTAAACACTGAAGCTTTCTTT
CASSLFITLNTEAFF
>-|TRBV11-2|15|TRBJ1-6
TGTGCCAGCAGCCTCAGGAGCTCCTATAATTCACCCCTCCACTTT
CASSLRSSYNSPLHF
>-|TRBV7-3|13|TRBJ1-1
TGTGCCAGCAGCTCAGGGTCCAACACTGAAGCTTTCTTT
CASSSGSNTEAFF
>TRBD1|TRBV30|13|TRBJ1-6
TGTGCCTGGAGCGGGACAGGGTTATCACCCCTCCACTTT
CAWSGTGLSPLHF
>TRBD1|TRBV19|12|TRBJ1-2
TGTGCCACCGCAGGGACAGCATATGGCTACACCTTC
CATAGTAYGYTF
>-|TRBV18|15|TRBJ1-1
TGTGCCAGCTCACCACCTGAGGCAGGGAGACCTGAAGCTTTCTTT
CASSPPEAGRPEAFF
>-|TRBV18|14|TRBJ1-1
TGTGCCAGCTCACCACGGGGGGTTGAGACTGAAGCTTTCTTT
CASSPRGVETEAFF
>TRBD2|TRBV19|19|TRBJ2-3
TGTGCCAGTAGTAACCGACCGCCAAGGACTAGCGGAGGCACAGATACGCAGTATTTT
CASSNRPPRTSGGTDTQYF
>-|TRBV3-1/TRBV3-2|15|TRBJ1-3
TGTGCCAGCAGCCTTATGGCTCAAGGAGGAAACACCATATATTTT
CASSLMAQGGNTIYF
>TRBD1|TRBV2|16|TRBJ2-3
TGTGCCAGCAGGACCGGACAGGGGGCGAGAACAGATACGCAGTATTTT
CASRTGQGARTDTQYF
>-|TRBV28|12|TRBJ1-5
TGTGCCAGCAGTTTACAGGTTCAGCCCCAGCATTTT
CASSLQVQPQHF
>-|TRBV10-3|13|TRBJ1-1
TGTGCCATCAGGACGTCGGAGAACACTGAAGCTTTCTTT
CAIRTSENTEAFF
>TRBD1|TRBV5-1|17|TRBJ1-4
TGCGCCAGCAGCTTGGGTGGCATAGGGGGCGCGAATGAAAAACTGTTTTTT
CASSLGGIGGANEKLFF
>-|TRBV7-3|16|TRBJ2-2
TGTGCCAGCAGCCCGCCAGGGGTAAGAAGGACCGGGGAGCTGTTTTTT
CASSPPGVRRTGELFF